What follows is one T cell receptor (beta chain) and its context. What it recognizes is unknown. The time point was: recipient sample about 28 days before transplant, after cytoreduction. This record comes from a study of T cell clonotyping in hematopoietic cell transplantation. Overall study results and limits: Without cell sorting, CD4 versus CD8 contributions remain unresolved.

The CDR3 has 15 amino acids. V lost 5 bases, J lost 4 bases, and 5 bases stayed unmatched. CDR1 is SGHRS, CDR2 YFSETQ, per germline. Some clones are missing from TCRdb's copy, which holds only in-frame ones; the method was immunoSEQ multiplex PCR. The sample includes some 27,000 clones, more than 70% seen only once; the top ten take about 1.8%. The chain joins TRBV5-1 to TRBJ2-1; 11 bases agree with TRBD2. The material was peripheral blood mononuclear cells, obtained before stem cell transplant. The TCR comes from a man aged 35 to 55 with acute myeloid leukemia. Some clones in this sample may be carry-over from other donors' samples. CDR3 in DNA: TGCGCCAGCAGACCTAGCGGGAGGAATTACAATGAGCAGTTCTTC. This codes for CASRPSGRNYNEQFF.